This T cell receptor beta chain is drawn from a study of T cell repertoires in cytomegalovirus infection. About the study: Selected CMV epitopes included recently identified HLA-C-restricted ones as well as well-studied HLA-B-restricted ones.

Via MiXCR, TCRdb re-called the reads, giving one row per CDR3 protein. In the table there are 700,000 to 850,000 distinct CDR3 sequences, about 33% of which are singletons. The CDR3 extends over 16 amino acids. In germline, CDR1 is MDHEN, CDR2 SYDVKM. Trimming took off 5 bases at V and 3 bases at J, with 16 bases between the two ends. To note about this clonotype: What it binds is not known.

Notes on the study in general: The cumulative frequency of public TCR beta families distinguished individuals who carried CMV together with the relevant HLA. The ex vivo response was dominated by HLA-C-restricted CMV-specific TCR beta clonotypes.

V is TRBV28 and J is TRBJ2-2; D is possibly TRBD2 (7 bases). This TCR derives from a human donor in good health (CMV status not recorded). Some clones in this sample may be carry-over from other donors' samples. Sequenced material: cultured CD8+ T cells from PBMCs, taken from culture after CMV antigen stimulation. CDR3: CASSPLGGGHTGELFF. As DNA, the CDR3 is TGTGCCAGCAGTCCTTTGGGGGGGGGCCACACCGGGGAGCTGTTTTTT.